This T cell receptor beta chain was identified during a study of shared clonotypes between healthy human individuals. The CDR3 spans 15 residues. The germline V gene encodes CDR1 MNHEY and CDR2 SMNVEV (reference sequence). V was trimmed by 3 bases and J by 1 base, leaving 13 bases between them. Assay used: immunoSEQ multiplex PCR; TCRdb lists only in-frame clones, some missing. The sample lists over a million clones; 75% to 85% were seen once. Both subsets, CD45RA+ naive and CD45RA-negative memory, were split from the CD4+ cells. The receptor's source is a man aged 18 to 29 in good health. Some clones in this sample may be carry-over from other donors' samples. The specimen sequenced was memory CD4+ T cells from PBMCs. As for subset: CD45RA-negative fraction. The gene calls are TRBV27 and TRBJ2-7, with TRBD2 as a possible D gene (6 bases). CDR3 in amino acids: CASSFLGGISYEQYF. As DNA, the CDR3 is TGTGCCAGCAGTTTTCTGGGGGGAATATCCTACGAGCAGTACTTC.